Detailed here is one T cell receptor (beta chain). What it recognizes is unknown. The donors were in the roughly 120-subject validation cohort, distinct from the approximately 670-subject first cohort. V trimming: 7 bases; J trimming: 4 bases; junction bases outside the gene matches: 7. The CDR3 covers 12 residues. The germline V gene has CDR1 SQVTM and CDR2 ANQGSEA. Profiled with immunoSEQ multiplex PCR; TCRdb holds only in-frame clones, not every one. The sample holds 130,000 to 150,000 clones, roughly nine tenths seen once. This sample was included in a study of cytomegalovirus exposure and HLA in healthy donors. Overall study findings and caveats: There were over 150 TCR beta chains listed as cytomegalovirus-associated. Confirmation was obtained in vitro that a few CMV-associated chains are specific for CMV antigens.

The sample was PBMCs. The source of this sequence is a woman younger than 30 in good health and CMV-seropositive. This chain links TRBV29-1 with TRBJ2-7; 7 nucleotides agree with TRBD1. Written as DNA, the CDR3 is TGCAGCGCCAACAGGGGTAATTACGAGCAGTACTTC. Residues: CSANRGNYEQYF.